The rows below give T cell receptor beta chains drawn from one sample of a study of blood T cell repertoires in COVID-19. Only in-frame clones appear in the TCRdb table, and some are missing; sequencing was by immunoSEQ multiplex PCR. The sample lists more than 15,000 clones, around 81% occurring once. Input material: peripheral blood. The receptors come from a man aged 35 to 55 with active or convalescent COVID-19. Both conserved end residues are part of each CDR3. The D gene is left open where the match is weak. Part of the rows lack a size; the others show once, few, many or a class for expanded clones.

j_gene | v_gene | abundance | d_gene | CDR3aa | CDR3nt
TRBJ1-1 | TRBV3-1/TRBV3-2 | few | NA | CASSSPQGGRTEAFF | TGTGCCAGCAGCTCACCACAGGGCGGGAGGACTGAAGCTTTCTTT
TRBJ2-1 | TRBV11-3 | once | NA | CASSLSYNEQFF | TGTGCCAGCAGCCTCTCCTACAATGAGCAGTTCTTC
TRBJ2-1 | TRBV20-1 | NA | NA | CSASRGGHYNEQFF | TGCAGTGCTAGTAGGGGGGGGCATTACAATGAGCAGTTCTTC
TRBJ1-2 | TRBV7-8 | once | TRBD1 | CASSRHTGDGYTF | TGTGCCAGCAGCCGACACACAGGGGACGGCTACACCTTC
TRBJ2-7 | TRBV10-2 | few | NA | CASSESNRGTYEQYF | TGCGCCAGCAGTGAGTCGAACAGAGGGACCTACGAGCAGTACTTC
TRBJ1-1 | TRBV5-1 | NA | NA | CASTLDGNMNTEAFF | TGCGCCAGCACCCTTGACGGGAACATGAACACTGAAGCTTTCTTT
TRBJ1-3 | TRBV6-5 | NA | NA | CASSYDRMVNTIYF | TGTGCCAGCAGTTACGACAGGATGGTAAACACCATATATTTT
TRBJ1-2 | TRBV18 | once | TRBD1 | CASSPEGAHYGYTF | TGTGCCAGCTCACCCGAGGGGGCCCACTATGGCTACACCTTC
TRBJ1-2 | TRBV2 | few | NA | CASSVVYRANYGYTF | TGTGCCAGCAGTGTAGTGTATAGAGCTAACTATGGCTACACCTTC
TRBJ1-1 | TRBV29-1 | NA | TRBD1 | CSVDGTGNTEAFF | TGCAGCGTTGATGGGACAGGGAACACTGAAGCTTTCTTT
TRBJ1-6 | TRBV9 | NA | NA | CASSVTGEPYNSPLHF | TGTGCCAGCAGCGTAACTGGGGAGCCCTATAATTCACCCCTCCACTTT
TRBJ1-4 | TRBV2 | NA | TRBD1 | CASSGGQGISTNEKLFF | TGTGCCAGCAGTGGAGGACAGGGGATTTCAACTAATGAAAAACTGTTTTTT
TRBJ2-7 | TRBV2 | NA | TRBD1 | CASSKWTGHEQYF | TGTGCCAGCAGTAAATGGACAGGGCACGAGCAGTACTTC
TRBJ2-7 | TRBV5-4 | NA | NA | CASSLGSMSSYEQYF | TGTGCCAGCAGCTTGGGGAGTATGAGTTCCTACGAGCAGTACTTC
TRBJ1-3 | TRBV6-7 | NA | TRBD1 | CASSCRQGLIENTIYF | TGTGCCAGCAGTTGCCGACAGGGGCTGATAGAAAACACCATATATTTT
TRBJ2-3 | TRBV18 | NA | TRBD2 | CASSPPGTSGGMEDTQYF | TGTGCCAGCTCACCACCCGGGACTAGCGGGGGGATGGAGGATACGCAGTATTTT
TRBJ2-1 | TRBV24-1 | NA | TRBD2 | CATSDSGTSEEQFF | TGTGCCACCAGTGATTCTGGGACTAGCGAGGAGCAGTTCTTC
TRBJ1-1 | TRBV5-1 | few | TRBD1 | CASGTLQGGSEAFF | TGCGCCAGCGGTACGTTACAGGGGGGCTCTGAAGCTTTCTTT
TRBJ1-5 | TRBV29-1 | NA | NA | CSVGGLGNQPQHF | TGCAGCGTTGGCGGCCTTGGCAATCAGCCCCAGCATTTT
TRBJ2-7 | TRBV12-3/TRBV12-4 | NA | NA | CASSLGGGEQYF | TGTGCCAGCAGCTTAGGGGGGGGCGAGCAGTACTTC
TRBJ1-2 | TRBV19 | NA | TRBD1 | CASRDRATDYYGYTF | TGTGCCAGTCGGGACAGAGCAACGGATTACTATGGCTACACCTTC
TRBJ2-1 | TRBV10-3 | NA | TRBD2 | CAISEVPGGRYNEQFF | TGTGCCATCAGTGAGGTCCCCGGGGGGAGGTACAATGAGCAGTTCTTC
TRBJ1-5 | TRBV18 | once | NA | CASSPTDNQPQHF | TGTGCCAGCTCACCAACAGACAATCAGCCCCAGCATTTT
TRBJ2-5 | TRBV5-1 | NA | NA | CASSPGDSRVETQYF | TGCGCCAGCAGCCCAGGGGATTCGCGGGTAGAGACCCAGTACTTC
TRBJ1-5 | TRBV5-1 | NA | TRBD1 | CASSPDGQGFNQPQHF | TGCGCCAGCAGCCCGGACGGACAGGGCTTCAATCAGCCCCAGCATTTT
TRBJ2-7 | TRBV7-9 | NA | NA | CASSFPREDYEQYF | TGTGCCAGCAGCTTCCCCAGGGAGGACTACGAGCAGTACTTC
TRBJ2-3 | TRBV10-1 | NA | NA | CASSESRAGSTDTQYF | TGCGCCAGCAGTGAGTCGCGGGCGGGAAGCACAGATACGCAGTATTTT
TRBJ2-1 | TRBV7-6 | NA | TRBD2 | CASSPTVLAGDNEQFF | TGTGCCAGCAGCCCAACGGTACTAGCGGGGGACAATGAGCAGTTCTTC
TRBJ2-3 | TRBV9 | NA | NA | CASSVGLPSYTDTQYF | TGTGCCAGCAGCGTAGGACTACCTTCCTACACAGATACGCAGTATTTT
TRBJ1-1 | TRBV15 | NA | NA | CATSQVAENTEAFF | TGTGCCACCAGCCAAGTGGCGGAGAACACTGAAGCTTTCTTT
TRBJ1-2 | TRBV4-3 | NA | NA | CASSQGAPRANYGYTF | TGCGCCAGCAGCCAAGGGGCGCCCAGGGCCAACTATGGCTACACCTTC
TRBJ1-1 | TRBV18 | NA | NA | CASSPGGGRRNTEAFF | TGTGCCAGCTCACCAGGGGGAGGGCGAAGGAACACTGAAGCTTTCTTT
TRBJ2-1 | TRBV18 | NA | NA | CASSPHHNEQFF | TGTGCCAGCTCACCCCATCACAATGAGCAGTTCTTC
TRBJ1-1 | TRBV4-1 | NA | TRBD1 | CASSQDWWSGTGGTEAFF | TGCGCCAGCAGCCAAGATTGGTGGTCGGGGACAGGGGGCACTGAAGCTTTCTTT
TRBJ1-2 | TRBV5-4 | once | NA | CASSLVQGRGYGYTF | TGTGCCAGCAGCTTGGTACAGGGCCGGGGCTATGGCTACACCTTC
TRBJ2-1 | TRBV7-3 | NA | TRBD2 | CASSSASGGVNEQFF | TGTGCCAGCAGCTCTGCTAGCGGGGGGGTAAATGAGCAGTTCTTC
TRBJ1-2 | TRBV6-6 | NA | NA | CASSYRLGEGGYTF | TGTGCCAGCAGTTACCGCCTTGGGGAGGGAGGCTACACCTTC
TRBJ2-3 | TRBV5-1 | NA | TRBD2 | CASSLELAGHTDTQYF | TGCGCCAGCAGCTTGGAACTAGCGGGGCACACAGATACGCAGTATTTT
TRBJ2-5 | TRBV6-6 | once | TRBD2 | CASSYASGGARETQYF | TGTGCCAGCAGTTACGCTAGCGGGGGGGCCAGGGAGACCCAGTACTTC
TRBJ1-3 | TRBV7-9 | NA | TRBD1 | CASSLRDRGNTIYF | TGTGCCAGCAGCTTAAGGGACAGAGGAAACACCATATATTTT
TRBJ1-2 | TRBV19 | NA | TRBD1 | CASSTRDRVRYGYTF | TGTGCCAGTAGTACCCGGGACAGGGTGCGCTATGGCTACACCTTC
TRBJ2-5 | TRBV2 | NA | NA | CASRSIETQYF | TGTGCCAGCAGGTCTATTGAGACCCAGTACTTC
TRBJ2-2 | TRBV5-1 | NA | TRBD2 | CASSPRLAGTTGELFF | TGCGCCAGCAGCCCGCGACTAGCGGGGACCACCGGGGAGCTGTTTTTT
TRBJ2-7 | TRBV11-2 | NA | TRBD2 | CASSGTRREQYF | TGTGCCAGCAGCGGGACTAGGCGCGAGCAGTACTTC
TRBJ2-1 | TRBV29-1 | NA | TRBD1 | CSVEDGTGNEQFF | TGCAGCGTTGAAGACGGGACAGGGAATGAGCAGTTCTTC
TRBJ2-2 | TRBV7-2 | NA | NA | CASSRDTGELFF | TGTGCCAGCAGCCGGGACACCGGGGAGCTGTTTTTT
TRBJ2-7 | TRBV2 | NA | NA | CASSEWYSYEQYF | TGTGCCAGCAGTGAATGGTACAGCTACGAGCAGTACTTC
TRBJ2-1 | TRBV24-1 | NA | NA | CATSASGGDNEQFF | TGTGCCACCAGTGCGTCGGGGGGCGATAATGAGCAGTTCTTC
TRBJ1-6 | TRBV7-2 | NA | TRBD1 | CASSPGGAYNSPLHF | TGTGCCAGCAGCCCAGGGGGCGCGTATAATTCACCCCTCCACTTT
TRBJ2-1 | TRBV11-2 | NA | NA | CASSLNSVEQFF | TGTGCCAGCAGCTTGAACTCCGTTGAGCAGTTCTTC
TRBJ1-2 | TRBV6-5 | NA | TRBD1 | CASSYGTGGYGYTF | TGTGCCAGCAGTTACGGGACAGGGGGCTATGGCTACACCTTC
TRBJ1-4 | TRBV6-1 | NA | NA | CASSEAGEKLFF | TGTGCCAGCAGTGAAGCCGGGGAAAAACTGTTTTTT
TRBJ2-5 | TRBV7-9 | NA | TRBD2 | CASSPGLAIQETQYF | TGTGCCAGCAGCCCCGGACTAGCGATTCAAGAGACCCAGTACTTC
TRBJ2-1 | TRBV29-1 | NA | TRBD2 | CSVEDLRLAGGPPYNEQFF | TGCAGCGTTGAAGATCTCCGACTAGCGGGGGGGCCCCCCTACAATGAGCAGTTCTTC
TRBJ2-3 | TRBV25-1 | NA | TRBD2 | CASSESRTSGGGDTQYF | TGTGCCAGCAGTGAATCCCGGACTAGCGGGGGTGGCGATACGCAGTATTTT
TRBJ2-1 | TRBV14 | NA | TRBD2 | CASSPGLAGNNEQFF | TGTGCCAGCAGCCCCGGACTAGCGGGGAACAATGAGCAGTTCTTC
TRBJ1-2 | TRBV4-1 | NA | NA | CASSQPWSSYGYTF | TGCGCCAGCAGCCAACCCTGGTCTAGCTATGGCTACACCTTC
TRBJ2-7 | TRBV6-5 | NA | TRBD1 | CASSYSTGTGNSRQYF | TGTGCCAGCAGTTACTCTACCGGGACAGGCAATTCAAGGCAGTACTTC
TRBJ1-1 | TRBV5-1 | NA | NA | CASSSEQGRTEAFF | TGCGCCAGCAGCTCTGAACAGGGACGTACTGAAGCTTTCTTT
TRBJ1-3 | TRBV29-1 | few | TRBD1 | CSVVGTGEIGNTIYF | TGCAGCGTTGTCGGGACAGGAGAAATTGGAAACACCATATATTTT